These 13 T cell receptor beta chains came from one sample sequenced in a study of T cell repertoires in cytomegalovirus infection. TCRdb redid the calling of the reads with MiXCR, one entry per CDR3 protein. The sample gives roughly 230,000 distinct CDR3 sequences, over 15% of which show up once; around half is in the top ten. Sequencing was done on a sample of CD8+ T cells from PBMCs. The receptors derive from a human donor in good health (CMV status not recorded). Some clones in this sample may be carry-over from other donors' samples.

Ten or more counts support this clonotype. Relative to the germline gene, one junction end is altered; a read error may explain this. V gene TRBV7-2 combines with J gene TRBJ2-1; D is possibly TRBD2 (6 bases). CDR3 length: 15 residues. Germline V gene lookup returns CDR1 SGHTA and CDR2 FQGNSA. The CDR3 here is CASSLYLGAGYELFF. In DNA, the CDR3 is TGTGCCAGCAGCTTATATTTAGGGGCGGGATATGAGCTGTTCTTC.

The chain couples TRBV19 to TRBJ1-5, with 7 bases that match TRBD1. Germline assignment: CDR1 LNHDA and CDR2 SQIVND (reference sequence). The CDR3 is made up of 15 amino acids. Trimming removed 10 bases from V and 4 bases from J; junction bases left unmatched: 13. In nucleotides, the CDR3 is TGTGCCACCACGTCCTCCGGGACAGAAAATCAGCCCCAGCATTTT. Encoded protein: CATTSSGTENQPQHF.

Comments on this clonotype: A much larger clone differs from this one at a single base, so this may be a read error. The V call is TRBV6-1, the J call TRBJ1-1, with D hard to call. The CDR3 contains 12 residues. CDR1 MNHNS and CDR2 SASEGT come from the germline V gene. V was pared by 7 bases and J by 2 bases, with 8 bases between. CDR3 sequence (DNA): TGTGCCAGCAAAACCGACAACACTGAAGCTTTCTTT. Its translation: CASKTDNTEAFF.

The chain carries TRBV28 and TRBJ2-3; 9 nucleotides line up with TRBD1. CDR1 and CDR2 (germline): MDHEN, SYDVKM. This CDR3 is 15 amino acids long. J was trimmed by 4 bases and V by 2 bases; bases with no gene match: 4. The CDR3 region is CASSLGQGTADTQYF. For the CDR3, the DNA is TGTGCCAGCAGTTTAGGACAGGGGACCGCAGATACGCAGTATTTT.

V and J are TRBV14 and TRBJ2-7, with D possibly being TRBD1 (5 bases). Germline CDR1 reads SGHDN; CDR2 reads FVKESK. This CDR3 region has 16 residues. Trimming removed 0 bases at V and 0 bases at J, with 12 bases between. CDR3 DNA sequence: TGTGCCAGCAGCCAAGATCCAGGACACCGCTCCTACGAGCAGTACTTC. Translating gives CASSQDPGHRSYEQYF.

This clonotype has more than one count but fewer than ten. This chain links TRBV6-5 with TRBJ1-2, with D unclear. Per germline, CDR1 MNHEY and CDR2 SVGAGI. The CDR3 contains 13 residues. The ends were cut back, 0 bases at V and 7 bases at J, with 9 bases in the middle. The CDR3 DNA is TGTGCCAGCAGTTACTCGACCGGTTTTGGCTACACCTTC. Its translation: CASSYSTGFGYTF.

V gene TRBV5-6 combines with J gene TRBJ2-2; tentatively, D is TRBD2 (5 bases). V was clipped by 2 bases and J by 0 bases, with 11 bases between them. CDR1 is SGHDT, CDR2 YYEEEE, per germline. The CDR3 covers 16 residues. For the CDR3, the DNA is TGTGCCAGCAGCTTAACTAGTGACACGAACACCGGGGAGCTGTTTTTT. Protein: CASSLTSDTNTGELFF.

This clonotype showed up many times. This chain connects TRBV6-6 to TRBJ2-1; possible D gene TRBD2, 5 bases. CDR1 is MNHNY and CDR2 is SVGAGI in the germline V gene (reference sequence). The CDR3 sequence is 12 residues long. The V and J ends lost 7 bases and 9 bases respectively, with 13 bases between them. The CDR3 loop is CASMEGLSEQFF. The CDR3 nucleotides read TGTGCCAGCATGGAAGGACTGAGTGAGCAGTTCTTC.

This clonotype was counted between two and nine times. The chain employs TRBV19 and TRBJ2-2, with D possibly being TRBD2 (5 bases). Germline CDR1 and CDR2: LNHDA and SQIVND (reference sequence). V lost 6 bases and J lost 1, with 12 bases in between. The CDR3 runs 15 residues. The CDR3 DNA reads as TGTGCCAGTAGCGAGGGCAGGAGGAACACCGGGGAGCTGTTTTTT. Translation: CASSEGRRNTGELFF. The whole variable domain, filled in from reference TRBV19 and TRBJ2-2, reads DGGITQSPKYLFRKEGQNVTLSCEQNLNHDAMYWYRQDPGQGLRLIYYSQIVNDFQKGDIAEGYSVSREKKESFPLTVTSAQKNPTAFYLCASSEGRRNTGELFFGEGSRLTVL.

The chain recombines TRBV20-1 with TRBJ2-7, with D hard to call. Trimming shortened V by 5 bases and J by 3 bases, and 8 bases separated the two germline ends. The length of the CDR3 is 11 residues. Germline V gene data show CDR1 as DFQATT and CDR2 as SNEGSKA (reference sequence). CDR3 residues: CSAPQGYEQYF. For the CDR3, the DNA is TGCAGTGCTCCACAAGGCTACGAGCAGTACTTC.

There are many counts of this clonotype. The chain employs TRBV7-2 and TRBJ2-3; TRBD2 matches at 10 bases. This CDR3 is 19 amino acids long. Germline V CDR1 and CDR2: SGHTA, FQGNSA. After removal of 5 bases from V and 4 bases from J, the junction contained 18 bases not matched to a gene. CDR3: CASSAAPSKTSGLADTQYF. For the CDR3, the DNA is TGTGCCAGCAGCGCCGCCCCCTCCAAGACTAGCGGGCTTGCAGATACGCAGTATTTT.

A few counts support this clonotype. The chain has TRBV5-1 and TRBJ2-1, with 9 bases that match TRBD1. CDR1 is SGHRS, CDR2 YFSETQ, per germline. CDR3 length: 15 residues. The V gene end was trimmed by 3 bases and the J gene end by 5 bases; junction bases not matched to a gene: 6. The CDR3 DNA follows: TGCGCCAGCAGCTATTCCGGGACAGGGAACAATGAGCAGTTCTTC. It encodes CASSYSGTGNNEQFF.

In nucleotides, the CDR3 is TGCAGTGCTAGAGGGGACCGGGACACAGATACGCAGTATTTT. Its translation is CSARGDRDTDTQYF. The chain carries TRBV20-1 and TRBJ2-3; D is tentatively TRBD1 or TRBD2 (5 bases each). From germline, CDR1 is DFQATT and CDR2 SNEGSKA (reference sequence). The CDR3 consists of 14 residues. V was cut by 1 base and J by 2 bases, with 10 bases left in between.